A single sample is the source of the 12 T cell receptor beta chains below, sequenced in a study of blood T cell repertoires in COVID-19. Sequencing was performed with immunoSEQ multiplex PCR; in TCRdb, only in-frame clones are kept and a portion is missing. The sample yields over 150,000 clones, 84% seen once. Sequenced sample: peripheral blood. The receptors stem from a man younger than 35 with active or convalescent COVID-19.

The gene calls are TRBV27 and TRBJ2-3; no firm D call. There are 14 residues in the CDR3. Trimming shortened V by 5 bases and J by 7 bases, and 16 bases separated the two germline ends. CDR1 MNHEY and CDR2 SMNVEV come from the germline V gene (reference sequence). The CDR3 protein is CASSPNWARNTQYF. The CDR3 region has the DNA TGTGCCAGCAGTCCAAATTGGGCCCGGAATACGCAGTATTTT.

The genes are TRBV18 and TRBJ1-2; the D gene is possibly TRBD1 (5 bases). The CDR3 has 14 residues. Germline V gene data show CDR1 as KGHSH and CDR2 as LQKENI. V lost 6 bases to trimming and J lost 3 bases, with 14 bases between them. In DNA form, the CDR3 reads TGTGCCAGCTCCCCCACAGCCAGGGACTATGGCTACACCTTC. Its protein is CASSPTARDYGYTF.

The chain combines TRBV6-2 or TRBV6-3 with TRBJ1-1; D gene ambiguous. The germline V gene has CDR1 MNHEY and CDR2 SVGEGT. This CDR3 has 15 residues. Trimming removed 5 bases at V and 1 base at J, with 14 bases between. The DNA of the CDR3 is TGTGCCAGCAGTCTTCGACACACTGGGAACACTGAAGCTTTCTTT. This translates into CASSLRHTGNTEAFF.

The CDR3, as DNA: TGTGCCAGCAGGGTCGACAGGACAGGCCCCTACGAGCAGTACTTC. Translation gives CASRVDRTGPYEQYF. The chain recombines TRBV7-2 with TRBJ2-7; 7 nucleotides match TRBD1. The length of the CDR3 is 15 residues. The germline gives CDR1 SGHTA, CDR2 FQGNSA. After removal of 6 bases from V and 2 bases from J, the junction contained 10 bases not matched to a gene.

The rearrangement links TRBV11-2 to TRBJ2-1; 7 nucleotides line up with TRBD2. Trimming cost V 5 bases and J 7 bases; bases outside gene matches: 8. Germline CDR1 and CDR2: SGHAT and FQNNGV. There are 14 residues in the CDR3. CDR3 sequence reads: CASSGGVTLNEQFF. In DNA form, the CDR3 reads TGTGCCAGCAGCGGGGGGGTAACCCTTAATGAGCAGTTCTTC.

The chain is built from TRBV28 and TRBJ1-2, with D possibly TRBD1 on 6 matching bases. Per the germline V gene, CDR1 is MDHEN and CDR2 is SYDVKM. The CDR3 contains 14 residues. V lost 1 base, J lost 5 bases, and 11 bases lay in between. CDR3 nucleotides: TGTGCCAGCAGTTTATCCGGGGGGCAATATGGCTACACCTTC. As protein: CASSLSGGQYGYTF.

The chain uses TRBV2 and TRBJ2-7, with TRBD1 matching over 11 bases. V was clipped by 5 bases and J by 2 bases; unmatched bases: 5. CDR3 length: 15 residues. Germline assignment: CDR1 SNHLY and CDR2 FYNNEI. CDR3 DNA: TGTGCCAGCAGTCCAGGGGGACAGGGGGCCTACGAGCAGTACTTC. Translation gives CASSPGGQGAYEQYF. The complete variable domain, with remaining parts taken from reference TRBV2 and TRBJ2-7, reads EPEVTQTPSHQVTQMGQEVILRCVPISNHLYFYWYRQILGQKVEFLVSFYNNEISEKSEIFDDQFSVERPDGSNFTLKIRSTKLEDSAMYFCASSPGGQGAYEQYFGPGTRLTVT.

The chain is built from TRBV3-1 (or the pseudogene TRBV3-2) and TRBJ2-7; D unclear. V shed 1 base and J shed 3 bases, with 10 bases lying between them. CDR3 length: 14 amino acids. Germline values: CDR1 LGHDT, CDR2 YNNKEL (reference sequence). CDR3 loop: CASSQALTHYEQYF. The CDR3 DNA sequence: TGTGCCAGCAGCCAAGCTCTAACCCACTACGAGCAGTACTTC.

The rearrangement uses TRBV3-1 (or the pseudogene TRBV3-2) and TRBJ2-1; 7 bases match TRBD2. V was pared by 5 bases and J by 0 bases, with 7 bases of the junction left unmatched. This CDR3 spans 16 amino acids. Germline V lookup: CDR1 LGHDT, CDR2 YNNKEL (reference sequence). CDR3 protein: CASSKFGTTSYNEQFF. The CDR3 nucleotides read TGTGCCAGCAGCAAATTCGGGACTACCTCCTACAATGAGCAGTTCTTC.

This chain links TRBV28 with TRBJ2-1; D might be TRBD2 (6 bases). Germline lookup yields CDR1 MDHEN and CDR2 SYDVKM. Trimming stripped 6 bases from V and 0 bases from J, with 15 bases between. The CDR3 totals 16 residues. The CDR3 spells CASSFSGARSYNEQFF. In nucleotides, the CDR3 is TGTGCCAGCAGCTTTAGCGGAGCCCGCTCCTACAATGAGCAGTTCTTC.

This clone was recorded at least ten times. This rearrangement joins TRBV6-2 or TRBV6-3 to TRBJ1-1; weak D call: TRBD1 (6 bases). V lost 5 bases, J lost 1 base, and 17 bases lay in between. Germline-derived CDR1 and CDR2 are MNHEY and SVGEGT. This CDR3 contains 16 residues. In nucleotides, the CDR3 is TGTGCCAGCAGTGTTGACAGGATCCGAGCGAACACTGAAGCTTTCTTT. It is translated as CASSVDRIRANTEAFF.

This clone was picked up one time. The V call is TRBV18, the J call TRBJ1-3; 10 bases are a match to TRBD1. Germline loops: CDR1 KGHSH, CDR2 LQKENI. This CDR3 spans 16 amino acids. J gave up 0 bases and V 5 bases, and 4 bases lay outside the gene matches. CDR3 DNA: TGTGCCAGCTCAGGGACAGGGGCCCACTCTGGAAACACCATATATTTT. Translated, it gives CASSGTGAHSGNTIYF. The entire variable domain, with the rest obtained from reference TRBV18 and TRBJ1-3, is as follows: NAGVMQNPRHLVRRRGQEARLRCSPMKGHSHVYWYRQLPEEGLKFMVYLQKENIIDESGMPKERFSAEFPKEGPSILRIQQVVRGDSAAYFCASSGTGAHSGNTIYFGEGSWLTVV.